This T cell receptor (beta chain) was captured in a study of blood T cell repertoires in COVID-19 (dated by TCRdb to the early 2020s). With regard to the full study: Samples covering the acute and convalescent phases of COVID-19 were provided by collaborators in the United States, Italy and Spain. Where HLA class I and class II types were available, the types were taken from metadata supplied by the sample provider, not from assay-based typing. The repertoires were released in a freely available public database meant as a resource for research on the immune response to SARS-CoV-2. The sample metadata nearly always contained a de-identified subject ID, COVID-19 status, age in years and sex. The material from the prospective study consisted of cDNA or gDNA derived from T cells, B-cell-depleted T cells, or PBMCs. The dataset comprised deeply sampled blood TCRbeta repertoires from subjects exposed to, actively infected with, or recovered from COVID-19. Samples were obtained from the ongoing ImmuneRACE study (first 160 participants) and from roughly 1,300 subjects provided by 6 global collaborators.

Participants in the prospective study were aged about 18 to 90 years, lived in 20 to 25 United States geographic areas, and enrolled through a virtual design. In the prospective study, cohorts were assigned on the basis of participant-reported clinical history obtained from a screening survey and a study questionnaire. A participant counted as exposed if, within 2 weeks of entering the study, that participant had been in contact with someone who had a PCR-confirmed or clinician-diagnosed COVID-19 case. Mobile phlebotomists in the prospective study collected whole blood, serum and a nasopharyngeal or oropharyngeal swab from every participant. Additional blood draws and questionnaires over an approximately two-month period could optionally be provided by prospective study participants. Before DNA extraction, prospective study blood samples were shipped either frozen or at room temperature. Measured from the cysteine to the phenylalanine, the CDR3 is 15 residues long. CDR3 DNA only is kept here, 45 bases in frame from base 1. V loses 1 base of germline sequence and J loses 0 bases, and the interval between the two ends is 6 bases. Per the germline V gene, KGHSH is the CDR1 and LQKENI is the CDR2.

Concerning this clone: Which antigen it targets is not known. No base qualities exist here, and no much larger clone lies one base off it.

TCRbeta CDR3 regions were amplified from genomic DNA using the immunoSEQ Assay, a bias-controlled multiplex PCR. Per the source publication's procedure: The number of nucleated cells in each sample was estimated from the amplification of reference gene primers within the assay. Sequence reads were collapsed and filtered to measure the absolute abundance of every unique TCRbeta CDR3 rearrangement. For each sample, productive Simpson clonality was calculated as the square root of Simpson's diversity index over productive rearrangements. Drawn from immuneACCESS, this table holds only the in-frame rearrangements with V and J called that TCRdb kept. Clones are partly lost; checked studies trace under half to an unresolved V gene and leave the rest unexplained. The DNA was the basis for D and trimming; V, J and clone size are from that table. The sample contains under 400,000 clones, 88% of them found a single time. The ten largest clones capture approximately 1% of the sample.

The paper as a whole reports these results and caveats: The amount of clinical and demographic metadata varied by source and participant and was provided uncurated.

The sequence joins TRBV18 to TRBJ1-4; TRBD1 might be the D gene, on 5 matching bases. The sequenced sample consisted of PBMCs or T cells enriched from blood (not recorded which). The source of this sequence is a woman aged 25 to 45 who had been exposed to COVID-19. The CDR3 region reads CASSPQGATNEKLFF. The DNA is as follows: TGTGCCAGCTCACCACAAGGGGCAACTAATGAAAAACTGTTTTTT.